This TCR beta chain was captured by sequencing in a study of T cell responses to AZD1222 COVID-19 vaccine (dated by TCRdb to 2020 to 2022). In terms of the full investigation: AZD1222 recipients with second doses at about 4 weeks or about 12 weeks were pooled, because spike-specific TCR depth and breadth did not differ between schedules. TCR sequencing covered about 230 trial participants: approximately 200 given two doses of AZD1222 and some 25 given two doses of MenACWY control vaccine. Trial participants were enrolled by age into subgroups of 18-55, 56-69 and 70-plus years, and about 150, 27 and 61 TCR-sequenced participants, respectively, were included in these subgroups. The full study reports these points: After two AZD1222 doses, both the breadth and the depth of spike-specific TCRs were significantly higher than at day 0 and than in MenACWY recipients. Because no day 14 peak-response samples were available, the repertoires could be characterized only after the peak T cell response. Vaccine-associated CD4 TCRs spanned the whole spike protein, with dominant responses in regions 160-218 and 743-854. In the small 56-69-year group, the increase in depth fell short of significance, most likely because of low power. Conclusions about previously exposed vaccinees were limited because only a handful of AZD1222 recipients were SARS-CoV-2 seropositive at baseline. Epitopes outside the regions mutated in the B.1.351 and B.1.1.7 variants were reportedly recognized by nearly half of the unique spike-specific TCRs. Participants were mostly white British and included more females than males, and it was suggested by the authors that clonal diversity may have been underestimated.

The time point label on this specimen signifies: baseline before first vaccination. Vaccinee samples were obtained from the UK trials COV001 and COV002, which included a single-blind randomized controlled phase 2/3 trial of AZD1222 (ChAdOx1 nCoV-19) in healthy adults. For TCRbeta chain sequencing, PBMC samples were collected from trial participants at day 0 and at day 28 after the second dose. Its CDR3 holds 19 amino acids, cysteine through phenylalanine. Solely the CDR3 DNA is kept, with 57 bases framed from the first base. V loses 0 bases at its end and J loses 1 base; junction bases beyond the gene matches: 9. Reading the germline V gene gives CDR1 KGHDR and CDR2 SFDVKD. The CDR3 regions of human TCRbeta chains were analyzed by immunosequencing. Processing in the source paper ran as follows. Repertoire TCRs were checked for matches against a reference library of SARS-CoV-2-specific TCRs that had been generated using the MIRA antigen-specificity platform. Breadth was defined as the fraction of unique TCRs that were SARS-CoV-2-associated, and depth was defined as the fraction of total T cells that were SARS-CoV-2-associated. Using the MIRA data, each spike-specific TCR was mapped to the spike region that the TCR reacts to and placed in a CD4 or CD8 class. Log10-transformed breadth and depth values were compared by one-way ANOVA with Sidak's multiple comparisons tests. TCRdb limited this immuneACCESS table to in-frame rearrangements with V and J called. A share of clones is missing; checked studies link under half to unresolved V genes, and the rest is unexplained. V and J calls and clone size are as listed in that table; D and trimming were resolved from the DNA. For this sample there are 100,000 to 110,000 clones; about 87% appear just once. The ten biggest clones cover roughly 1.8% of the sample.

As concerns this clone: Its antigen has not been determined. No base quality information exists; no much larger clone differs at one position.

The sequence links TRBV24-1 to TRBJ2-3, and TRBD2 matches 10 of the central bases. This specimen consisted of peripheral blood, obtained on day 0 of AZD1222 vaccination. The TCR was taken from an adult in good health. The CDR3 protein: CATSDLLTLAGRGTDTQYF. The DNA is TGTGCCACCAGTGATTTGCTCACACTAGCGGGACGGGGCACAGATACGCAGTATTTT.